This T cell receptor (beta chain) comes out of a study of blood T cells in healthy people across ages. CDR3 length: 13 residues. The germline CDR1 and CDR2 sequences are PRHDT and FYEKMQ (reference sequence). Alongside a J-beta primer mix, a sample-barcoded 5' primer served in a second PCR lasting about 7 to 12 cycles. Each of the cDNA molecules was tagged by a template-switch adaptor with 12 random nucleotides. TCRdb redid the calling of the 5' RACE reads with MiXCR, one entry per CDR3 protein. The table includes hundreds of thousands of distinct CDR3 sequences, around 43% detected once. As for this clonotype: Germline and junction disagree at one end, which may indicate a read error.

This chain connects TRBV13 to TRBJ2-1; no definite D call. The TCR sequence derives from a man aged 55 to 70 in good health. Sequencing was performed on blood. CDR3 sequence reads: CASSPDSNNEQFF. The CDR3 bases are TGTGCCAGCAGCCCTGACTCCAACAATGAGCAGTTCTTC.